This TCR beta chain is from a study of T cell responses to AZD1222 COVID-19 vaccine. This clone was seen just once. The antigen is unknown. The data were produced by immunoSEQ multiplex PCR, yet TCRdb's version contains in-frame clones alone and is incomplete. The sample lists roughly 140,000 clones; almost 95% were seen once. The study's findings and limits: Repertoires were obtained solely post-peak T cell response. Researchers report vaccine-associated CD4 TCRs spanning spike, with dominance at 160-218 and 743-854.

The germline V and J ends were trimmed by 0 bases and 6 bases, with 8 bases remaining between them. The CDR3 has 13 amino acids. Germline CDR1 and CDR2: MRHNA and SNTAGT. This TCR was recovered from an adult who received the AZD1222 COVID-19 vaccine. The chain couples TRBV6-4 to TRBJ1-2; TRBD1 is a possible D gene (5 bases). The sequencing here drew on peripheral blood, taken 28 days after the second AZD1222 dose. CDR3: CASSDSGENGYTF. As DNA, the CDR3 is TGTGCCAGCAGTGACTCAGGGGAGAATGGCTACACCTTC.